One sample yielded the 9 T cell receptor beta chains listed below, sequenced in a study of preoperative IRX-2 immunotherapy in early breast cancer. Assay: immunoSEQ multiplex PCR; the TCRdb copy retains only in-frame clones and omits some. This repertoire shows 20,000 to 30,000 clones, roughly 90% found once; its top ten account for over 25%. Treatment of the sample: preoperative locoregional IRX-2 cytokine immunotherapy. The starting material was tumor tissue, obtained after IRX-2 immunotherapy. These receptors all come from a human donor with breast cancer.

V gene TRBV30 combines with J gene TRBJ2-3; 8 positions agree with TRBD1. This CDR3 comprises 12 residues. Trimming took 7 bases from V and 5 from J; bases not matched to a gene: 5. Looked up from germline, CDR1 is GTSNPN and CDR2 is SVGIG (reference sequence). DNA of the CDR3: TGTGCCTCATGGACAGGGAGAGATACGCAGTATTTT. The encoded protein is CASWTGRDTQYF. Full variable domain (outside the CDR3, taken from reference TRBV30 and TRBJ2-3): SQTIHQWPATLVQPVGSPLSLECTVEGTSNPNLYWYRQAAGRGLQLLFYSVGIGQISSEVPQNLSASRPQDRQFILSSKKLLLSDSGFYLCASWTGRDTQYFGPGTRLTVL.

This chain connects TRBV5-1 to TRBJ2-5; 14 bases agree with TRBD2. This CDR3 region has 17 residues. V trimming: 4 bases; J trimming: 3 bases; junction bases outside the gene matches: 8. Germline CDR1 SGHRS, CDR2 YFSETQ. The CDR3 loop is CASSPPGTSGGEETQYF. The CDR3 DNA reads as TGCGCCAGCAGCCCACCCGGGACTAGCGGGGGAGAAGAGACCCAGTACTTC.

This CDR3 reads CASSVGAGSGANVLTF. The CDR3 region has the DNA TGTGCCAGCAGCGTAGGGGCAGGCTCTGGGGCCAACGTCCTGACTTTC. The chain employs TRBV9 and TRBJ2-6; no clear D. The length of the CDR3 is 16 residues. Germline CDR1 is SGDLS and CDR2 is YYNGEE. V was cut by 0 bases and J by 0 bases, with 7 bases left in between.

This clone was counted a single time. This chain connects TRBV18 to TRBJ2-1; D not certain. Germline V gene lookup returns CDR1 KGHSH and CDR2 LQKENI. This CDR3 has 12 amino acids. The V gene lost 3 bases and the J gene lost 7 bases, with 7 bases spanning the gap. CDR3 nucleotide sequence: TGTGCCAGCTCACCGACCACGAATGAGCAGTTCTTC. Its protein is CASSPTTNEQFF.

This clone has only one observation. This sequence joins TRBV28 and TRBJ1-3; D is perhaps TRBD1 (6 bases). Per germline, CDR1 MDHEN and CDR2 SYDVKM. The CDR3 is made up of 13 amino acids. V lost 5 bases and J 4 bases, leaving 9 bases between the germline ends. This chain's CDR3 is CASSTGFGNTIYF. For the CDR3, the DNA is TGTGCCAGCAGTACAGGGTTCGGAAACACCATATATTTT.

The chain links TRBV6-1 to TRBJ1-3; D ambiguous. The CDR3 covers 13 residues. The germline V and J ends were trimmed by 1 base and 3 bases, with 4 bases remaining between them. CDR1 MNHNS and CDR2 SASEGT come from the germline V gene. The CDR3, as DNA: TGTGCCAGCAGTGAAGGCAGTGGAAACACCATATATTTT. The encoded protein is CASSEGSGNTIYF.

The V and J genes are TRBV10-2 and TRBJ1-1; D gene uncertain. The CDR3 loop spans 15 amino acids. Germline CDR1 reads WSHSY; CDR2 reads SAAADI. V lost 6 bases and J 7 bases, leaving 21 bases between the germline ends. CDR3 amino acids: CASRQPGGPNHEAFF. Written as DNA, the CDR3 is TGCGCCAGCAGACAGCCCGGAGGGCCCAACCATGAAGCTTTCTTT.

The chain carries TRBV6-5 and TRBJ1-1, with a possible D match to TRBD1 (5 bases). The ends were cut back, 6 bases at V and 2 bases at J, with 13 bases in the middle. This CDR3 region has 14 residues. Germline loops: CDR1 MNHEY, CDR2 SVGAGI. The CDR3 reads CASSQADRNTEAFF. The CDR3 DNA reads as TGTGCCAGCAGCCAAGCCGACAGAAACACTGAAGCTTTCTTT.

The chain has TRBV4-1 and TRBJ1-5; D is perhaps TRBD1 (5 bases). This CDR3 comprises 18 residues. The V end lost 0 bases, the J end lost 2 bases, and 17 bases lay between the germline ends. Germline assignment: CDR1 MGHRA and CDR2 YSYEKL. CDR3 in amino acids: CASSQEGEGKGRNQPQHF. DNA of the CDR3: TGCGCCAGCAGCCAAGAAGGGGAAGGGAAGGGTCGCAATCAGCCCCAGCATTTT.